In its sample, the clone carrying this T cell receptor (beta chain) was seen a few times. Its antigen is unknown. The data derive from a study of blood T cells in healthy people across ages. Study observations and caveats: Greater diversity and more naive CD4+ cells were seen in long-lived donors than in aged donors. It was held that the diversity estimates obtained from one million T cells were underestimates.

The people who gave samples were healthy Caucasians from Russia, aged roughly 6 to 100. Primers used in a second PCR of about 7 to 12 cycles were a sample-barcoded 5' primer and a J-beta primer mix. With 12 random nucleotides, a template-switch adaptor tagged each individual cDNA molecule. TCRdb reprocessed the 5' RACE reads with MiXCR, giving one entry per CDR3 protein. This table has 780,000 or so distinct CDR3 sequences, 20% to 25% appearing once. The CDR3 is made up of 13 amino acids. Germline CDR1 SGHTA, CDR2 FQGNSA. The V end lost 4 bases, the J end lost 1 base, and 7 bases lay between the germline ends. These data were also reused for a study on T cells of mothers and their children.

Material for sequencing was blood. The chain combines TRBV7-2 with TRBJ2-5, with D uncertain. The TCR originated in a boy aged 5 to 17 in good health. CDR3 nucleotide sequence: TGTGCCAGCAGCTCTGCTTTCCAAGAGACCCAGTACTTC. It codes for CASSSAFQETQYF.